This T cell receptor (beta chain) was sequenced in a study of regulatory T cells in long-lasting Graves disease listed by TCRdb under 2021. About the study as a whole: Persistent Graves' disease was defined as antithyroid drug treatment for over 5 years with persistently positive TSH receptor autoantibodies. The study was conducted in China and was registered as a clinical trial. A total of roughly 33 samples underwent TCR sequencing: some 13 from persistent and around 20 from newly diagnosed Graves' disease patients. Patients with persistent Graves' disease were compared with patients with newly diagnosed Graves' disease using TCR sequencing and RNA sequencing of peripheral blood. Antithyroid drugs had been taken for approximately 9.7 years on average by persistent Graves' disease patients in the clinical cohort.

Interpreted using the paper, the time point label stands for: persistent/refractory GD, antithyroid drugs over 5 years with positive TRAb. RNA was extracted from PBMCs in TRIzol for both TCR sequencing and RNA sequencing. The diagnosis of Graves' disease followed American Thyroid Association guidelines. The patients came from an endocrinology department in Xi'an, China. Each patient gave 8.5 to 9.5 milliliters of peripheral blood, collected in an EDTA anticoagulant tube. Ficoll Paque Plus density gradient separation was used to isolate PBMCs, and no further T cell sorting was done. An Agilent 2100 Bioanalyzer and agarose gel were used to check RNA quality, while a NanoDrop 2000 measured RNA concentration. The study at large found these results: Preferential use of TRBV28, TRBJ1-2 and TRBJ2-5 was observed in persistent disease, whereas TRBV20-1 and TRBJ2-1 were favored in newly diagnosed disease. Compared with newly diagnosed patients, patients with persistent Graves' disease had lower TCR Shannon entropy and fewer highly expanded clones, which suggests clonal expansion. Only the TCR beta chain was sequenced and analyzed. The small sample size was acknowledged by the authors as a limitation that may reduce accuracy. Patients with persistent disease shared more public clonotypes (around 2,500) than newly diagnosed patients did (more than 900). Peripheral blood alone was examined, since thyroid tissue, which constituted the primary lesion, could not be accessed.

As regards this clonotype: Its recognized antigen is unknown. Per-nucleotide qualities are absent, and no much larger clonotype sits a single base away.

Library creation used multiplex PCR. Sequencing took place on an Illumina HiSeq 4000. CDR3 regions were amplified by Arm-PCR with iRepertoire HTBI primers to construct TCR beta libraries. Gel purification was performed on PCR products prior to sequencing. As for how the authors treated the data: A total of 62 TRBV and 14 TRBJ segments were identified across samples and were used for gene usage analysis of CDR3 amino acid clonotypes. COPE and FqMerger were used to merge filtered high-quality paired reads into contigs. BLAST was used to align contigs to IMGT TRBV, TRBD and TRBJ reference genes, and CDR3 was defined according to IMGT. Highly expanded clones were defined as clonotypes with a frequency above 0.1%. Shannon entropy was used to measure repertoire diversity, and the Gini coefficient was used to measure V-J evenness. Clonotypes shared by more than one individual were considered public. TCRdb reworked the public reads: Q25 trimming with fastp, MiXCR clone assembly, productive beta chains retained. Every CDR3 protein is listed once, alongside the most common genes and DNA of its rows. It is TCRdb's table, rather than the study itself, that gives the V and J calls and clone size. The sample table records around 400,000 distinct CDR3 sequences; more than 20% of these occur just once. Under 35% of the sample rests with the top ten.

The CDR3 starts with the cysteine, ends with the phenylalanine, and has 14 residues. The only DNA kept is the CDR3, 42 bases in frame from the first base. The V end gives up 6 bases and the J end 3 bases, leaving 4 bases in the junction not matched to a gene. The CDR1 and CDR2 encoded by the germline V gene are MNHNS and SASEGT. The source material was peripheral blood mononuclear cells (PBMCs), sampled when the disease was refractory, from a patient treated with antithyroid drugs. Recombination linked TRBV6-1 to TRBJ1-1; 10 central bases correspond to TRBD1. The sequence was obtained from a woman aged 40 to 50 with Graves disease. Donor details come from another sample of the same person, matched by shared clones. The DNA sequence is TGTGCCAGCAGAAGAGACAGGGGGCACACTGAAGCTTTCTTT. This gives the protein CASRRDRGHTEAFF.